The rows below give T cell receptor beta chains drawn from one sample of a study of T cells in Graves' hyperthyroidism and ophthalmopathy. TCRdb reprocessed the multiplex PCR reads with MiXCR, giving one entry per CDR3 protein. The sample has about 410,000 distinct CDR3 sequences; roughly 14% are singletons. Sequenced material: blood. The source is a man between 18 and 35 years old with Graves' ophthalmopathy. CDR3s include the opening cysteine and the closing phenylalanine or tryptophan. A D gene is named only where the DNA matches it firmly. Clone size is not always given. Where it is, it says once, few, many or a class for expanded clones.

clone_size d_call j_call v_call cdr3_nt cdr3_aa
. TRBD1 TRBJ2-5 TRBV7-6 TGTGCCAGCAGCTTCTGGGACAGGGGTGGCCAAGAGACCCAGTACTTC CASSFWDRGGQETQYF
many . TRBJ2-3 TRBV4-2 TGTGCCAGCAGCCATCTGCCCGGGGGCACAGATACGCAGTATTTT CASSHLPGGTDTQYF
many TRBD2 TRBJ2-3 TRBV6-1 TGTGCCAGCAGACTAGCGGGACGCACAGATACGCAGTATTTT CASRLAGRTDTQYF
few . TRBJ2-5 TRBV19 TGTGCCAGTAGTACCCGTCAGCAAGAGACCCAGTACTTC CASSTRQQETQYF
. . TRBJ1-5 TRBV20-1 TGCAGTGCTAGGAAGGGTGGGATAAGCAATCAGCCCCAGCATTTT CSARKGGISNQPQHF
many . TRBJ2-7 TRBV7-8 TGTGCCAGCAGCCCAAGAGCCATACTAAGTAAAGTCCACGAGCAGTACTTC CASSPRAILSKVHEQYF
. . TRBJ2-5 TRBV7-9 TGTGCCAGCACCCGCCCCAAGGACGGCTCTTTTCAGTACTTC CASTRPKDGSFQYF
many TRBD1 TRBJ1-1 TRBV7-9 TGTGCCAGCAGCCCCCAACCGGGACAGGGGGATACTGAAGCTTTCTTT CASSPQPGQGDTEAFF
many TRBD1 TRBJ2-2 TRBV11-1 TGTGCCAGCAGCTCCGGACAGGCGGACGGGGAGCTGTTTTTT CASSSGQADGELFF
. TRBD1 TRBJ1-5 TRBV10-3 TGTGCCATCAGCCAGACAGGGTTAGGTCAGCCCCAGCATTTT CAISQTGLGQPQHF
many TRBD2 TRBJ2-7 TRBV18 TGTGCCAGCTCACCCGGGACTACCCTATACGAGCAGTACTTC CASSPGTTLYEQYF
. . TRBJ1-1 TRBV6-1 TGTGCCAGCAGGTCTCCAGGGACCACTGAAGCTTTCTTT CASRSPGTTEAFF
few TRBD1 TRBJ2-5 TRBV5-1 TGCGCCAGCAGCTCCCAGGGGGCGAAGACCCAGTACTTC CASSSQGAKTQYF
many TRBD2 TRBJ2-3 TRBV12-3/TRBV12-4 TGTGCCGTTCGGGGGCGGGGGGGCCCAGATACGCAGTATTTT CAVRGRGGPDTQYF
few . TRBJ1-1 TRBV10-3 TGTGCCATCAGTGAGGGAATCTACACTGAAGCTTTCTTT CAISEGIYTEAFF
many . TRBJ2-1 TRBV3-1 TGTGCCAGCAGCCCTTCTTCCATCGCGAGACGTCACAGCTCCTACAATGAGCAGTTCTTC CASSPSSIARRHSSYNEQFF
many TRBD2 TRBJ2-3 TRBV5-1 TGCGCCAGCAGCTACCTTGGCGGGGGGGCTCGGGATACGCAGTATTTT CASSYLGGGARDTQYF
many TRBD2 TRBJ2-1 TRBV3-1 TGTGCCAGCAGCCCCCACCAGCTAGCGGTACGCTACAATGAGCAGTTCTTC CASSPHQLAVRYNEQFF
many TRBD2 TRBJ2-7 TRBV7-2 TGTGCCAGCAGCTTAGATGGGACTAGCAGAGCCTACGAGCAGTACTTC CASSLDGTSRAYEQYF
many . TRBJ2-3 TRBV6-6 TGTGCCAGCAGTTACTCGGGGAGGTCTGGGCTCACAGATACGCAGTATTTT CASSYSGRSGLTDTQYF
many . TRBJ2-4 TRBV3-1 TGTGCCAGCAGCCTCTACCAAGGGGGAAACATTCAGTACTTC CASSLYQGGNIQYF
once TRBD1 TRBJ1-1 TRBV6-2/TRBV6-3 TGTGCCAGCAAAGACAGGGGGGACACTGAAGCTTTCTTT CASKDRGDTEAFF
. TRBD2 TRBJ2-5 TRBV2 TGTGCCAGCACGGCGGGGGGGCAAGAGACCCAGTACTTC CASTAGGQETQYF
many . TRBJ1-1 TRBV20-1 TGCAGTGCTGGCAGCTCGAACACTGAAGCTTTCTTT CSAGSSNTEAFF
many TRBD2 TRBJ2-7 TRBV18 TGTGCCAGCTCACCCGCCCTAGCGGCGGAGGTGTATGAGCAGTACTTC CASSPALAAEVYEQYF
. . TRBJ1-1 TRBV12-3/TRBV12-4 TGTGCCAGCAGTTTAAGACGGGGGCCTGAAGCTTTCTTT CASSLRRGPEAFF
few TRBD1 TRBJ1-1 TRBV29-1 TGCAGCGCCGAATGGGACAGGGGCACTGAAGCTTTCTTT CSAEWDRGTEAFF
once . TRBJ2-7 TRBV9 TGTGCCAGCTCACCCGCCGGACAGCCCTACGAGCAGTACTTC CASSPAGQPYEQYF
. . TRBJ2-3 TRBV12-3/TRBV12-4 TGTGCCAGCACTACAGGGGGGGGCACAGATACGCAGTATTTT CASTTGGGTDTQYF
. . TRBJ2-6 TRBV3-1 TGTGCCAGCAGCCAAGATGCTTTCTCTGGGGCCAACGTCCTGACTTTC CASSQDAFSGANVLTF
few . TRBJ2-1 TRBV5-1 TGCGCCAGCAGCTTGGACAGCACCATTATCTACAATGAGCAGTTCTTC CASSLDSTIIYNEQFF
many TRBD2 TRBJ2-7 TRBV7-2 TGTGCCAGCAGACCGGGGAGCGGGAGGGCCCTGAGTGAGCAGTACTTC CASRPGSGRALSEQYF